The 13 T cell receptor beta chains below all came from one sample that was sequenced in a study of early T cells in non-severe SARS-CoV-2 infection. From the 5' RACE reads, TCRdb called clonotypes with MiXCR, one entry per CDR3 protein. Of roughly 71,000 distinct CDR3 sequences listed, approximately 13% were seen once; the top ten hold around 4.8%. The sequenced material came from whole blood. These receptors came from an adult who was a healthcare worker with PCR-confirmed SARS-CoV-2 infection or an uninfected control (not recorded which).

Many counts were recorded for this clonotype. The genes are TRBV14 and TRBJ1-1, with D possibly matching TRBD1 (5 bases). Trimming shortened V by 4 bases and J by 7 bases, and 13 bases separated the two germline ends. The germline CDR1 and CDR2 sequences are SGHDN and FVKESK. This CDR3 has 13 residues. CDR3 nucleotide sequence: TGTGCCAGCAGCCGAGTCCGTGGGGGTGAAGCTTTCTTT. Translating it yields CASSRVRGGEAFF.

At least ten counts were recorded for this clonotype. The chain recombines TRBV7-9 with TRBJ2-1; tentatively, D is TRBD2 (7 bases). From germline, CDR1 is SEHNR and CDR2 FQNEAQ (reference sequence). The ends were cut back, 4 bases at V and 5 bases at J, with 21 bases in the middle. The CDR3 totals 17 residues. The CDR3 DNA is TGTGCCAGCAGCTCCCCGGTTAGGGGGAGGGTCCACAATGAGCAGTTCTTC. Protein sequence: CASSSPVRGRVHNEQFF. The entire variable domain, with the rest obtained from reference TRBV7-9 and TRBJ2-1, is as follows: DTGVSQNPRHKITKRGQNVTFRCDPISEHNRLYWYRQTLGQGPEFLTYFQNEAQLEKSRLLSDRFSAERPKGSFSTLEIQRTEQGDSAMYLCASSSPVRGRVHNEQFFGPGTRLTVL.

V usage is TRBV29-1 and J usage is TRBJ2-2, with TRBD1 as a possible D gene (5 bases). Trimming stripped 6 bases from V and 3 bases from J, with 14 bases between. Germline-derived CDR1 and CDR2 are SQVTM and ANQGSEA. The CDR3 spans 14 residues. The CDR3 protein is CSVDGTGYTGELFF. CDR3 DNA: TGCAGCGTCGACGGAACAGGATACACCGGGGAGCTGTTTTTT.

The sample holds many counts of this clonotype. The rearrangement uses TRBV24-1 and TRBJ1-2; tentatively, D is TRBD1 (5 bases). CDR1 and CDR2 from the germline V gene are KGHDR and SFDVKD. The CDR3 runs 14 residues. V shed 1 base and J shed 2 bases, with 7 bases lying between them. The CDR3 DNA reads as TGTGCCACCAGTGATTTTAACAGGAACTATGGCTACACCTTC. Amino acid sequence: CATSDFNRNYGYTF.

This clonotype was recorded a few times. This chain joins TRBV9 and TRBJ2-7, with 7 nucleotides matching TRBD1. Germline CDR1 reads SGDLS; CDR2 reads YYNGEE. J lost 0 bases, V lost 2 bases, and 5 bases had no gene match. This CDR3 is 15 amino acids long. CDR3 DNA sequence: TGTGCCAGCAGCGTGGGGGACAGCAGCTCCTACGAGCAGTACTTC. It translates to CASSVGDSSSYEQYF.

This clonotype was observed a few times. The chain combines TRBV7-9 with TRBJ2-1; TRBD1 is a possible D gene (5 bases). The germline CDR1 and CDR2 sequences are SEHNR and FQNEAQ (reference sequence). The CDR3 consists of 15 residues. Trimming took off 1 base at V and 3 bases at J, with 10 bases between the two ends. CDR3 DNA sequence: TGTGCCAGCAGCTTAGGTAGGGGTCTCTACAATGAGCAGTTCTTC. Its protein is CASSLGRGLYNEQFF.

This clonotype has only a few counts. This chain links TRBV9 with TRBJ2-1, with D perhaps TRBD2 (6 bases). V was cut by 4 bases and J by 3 bases, with 14 bases left in between. The CDR3 loop spans 15 amino acids. Germline CDR1 is SGDLS and CDR2 is YYNGEE. CDR3 sequence reads: CASSQDGGNYNEQFF. CDR3 in DNA: TGTGCCAGCAGCCAAGACGGGGGTAACTACAATGAGCAGTTCTTC.

This clonotype was counted a few times. This chain connects TRBV2 to TRBJ2-5; D is perhaps TRBD1 (6 bases). This CDR3 comprises 13 residues. V lost 6 bases and J 2 bases, leaving 10 bases between the germline ends. CDR1 and CDR2 (germline): SNHLY, FYNNEI. The CDR3 loop reads CASRDRNQETQYF. The CDR3 nucleotides read TGTGCCAGCAGGGACAGAAATCAAGAGACCCAGTACTTC.

There are a few counts of this clonotype. CDR3 loop: CASSLVGPIIPDTQYF. As DNA, the CDR3 is TGTGCCAGCAGCTTAGTAGGGCCCATAATTCCAGATACGCAGTATTTT. The chain uses TRBV11-2 and TRBJ2-3, with D uncertain. Germline assignment: CDR1 SGHAT and CDR2 FQNNGV. The CDR3 runs 16 residues. Trimming removed 1 base at V and 4 bases at J, with 15 bases between.

This clonotype was detected many times. The chain is built from TRBV19 and TRBJ1-5, with 10 bases that match TRBD1. From germline, CDR1 is LNHDA and CDR2 SQIVND (reference sequence). CDR3 length: 13 amino acids. Trimming at V came to 8 bases and at J to 7 bases, leaving 5 bases not matched to a gene. CDR3 in amino acids: CASSTGGRQPQHF. The CDR3 DNA sequence: TGTGCCAGTTCGACAGGGGGCCGGCAGCCCCAGCATTTT. Together with reference TRBV19 and TRBJ1-5, the CDR3 gives the full variable domain: DGGITQSPKYLFRKEGQNVTLSCEQNLNHDAMYWYRQDPGQGLRLIYYSQIVNDFQKGDIAEGYSVSREKKESFPLTVTSAQKNPTAFYLCASSTGGRQPQHFGDGTRLSIL.

This chain connects TRBV7-6 to TRBJ2-1; 8 bases map to TRBD2. Germline CDR1 SGHVS, CDR2 FNYEAQ. The CDR3 contains 15 residues. V was pared by 2 bases and J by 6 bases, with 6 bases of the junction left unmatched. CDR3 in amino acids: CASSLSQRGFNEQFF. CDR3 bases: TGTGCCAGCAGCTTAAGCCAGCGGGGGTTCAATGAGCAGTTCTTC.

At least ten counts were recorded for this clonotype. The genes are TRBV7-3 and TRBJ2-6, with D uncertain. There are 13 residues in the CDR3. Trimming left V 0 bases short and J 3 bases short, with 0 bases between. Germline lookup yields CDR1 SGHTA and CDR2 FQGTGA. The CDR3 region has the DNA TGTGCCAGCAGCTTAACTGGGGCCAACGTCCTGACTTTC. Translating gives CASSLTGANVLTF.

This clonotype was counted between two and nine times. V and J are TRBV6-6 and TRBJ2-7; the D gene is possibly TRBD2 (5 bases). Germline CDR1 and CDR2: MNHNY and SVGAGI (reference sequence). The CDR3 is made up of 12 amino acids. The V and J ends lost 6 bases and 2 bases respectively, with 8 bases between them. This CDR3 reads CASSGSAYEQYF. The DNA of the CDR3 is TGTGCCAGCAGCGGTAGCGCCTACGAGCAGTACTTC.